This T cell receptor (beta chain) was recorded in a study of T cells in Graves' hyperthyroidism and ophthalmopathy. Study findings and constraints: In the blood, most expanded thyroid clonotypes above 0.001 appeared as well.

RNA transcripts yielded amplified TCR beta CDR3 regions. During a first-round RT-PCR of the TCR CDR3, the HTBI primer set was used. TCRdb redid the calling of the multiplex PCR reads with MiXCR, one entry per CDR3 protein. The data hold fewer than 400,000 distinct CDR3 sequences, with 15% to 19% observed a single time. Clinical symptoms, serum thyroxine, TRAb, thyroid ultrasound and orbital computed tomography established diagnosis. Blood from later-ophthalmopathy patients was taken at first hyperthyroidism diagnosis. PBMCs were collected from an approximately 9.3 ml volume of fresh peripheral blood. With 4 bases clipped from V and 7 bases from J, the junction kept 5 bases outside the gene matches. Germline CDR1 reads SGHRS; CDR2 reads YFSETQ. The CDR3 is made up of 15 amino acids. This clonotype was picked up many times. What it recognizes is unknown.

This clonotype was sampled from a young woman with Graves' hyperthyroidism that later progressed to Graves' ophthalmopathy. V gene TRBV5-1 combines with J gene TRBJ2-1; 13 nucleotides align to TRBD2. The sample taken for sequencing was blood. The CDR3 is CASSMGTSGINEQFF. The CDR3 region has the DNA TGCGCCAGCAGCATGGGGACTAGCGGGATAAATGAGCAGTTCTTC.